This TCR beta chain was profiled in a study of shared clonotypes between healthy human individuals. Broader study findings: Memory subsets generally showed smaller estimated richness than naive subsets did.

The CDR3 has 11 amino acids. Germline V CDR1 and CDR2: SEHNR, FQNEAQ (reference sequence). Trimming cost V 5 bases and J 7 bases, with 9 bases left between them. The table came from immunoSEQ multiplex PCR; TCRdb's copy has only in-frame clones and leaves some out. The repertoire consists of 100,000 to 120,000 clones, with 65% to 75% occurring once and the leading ten covering about 26%. Turning to this clone: The target antigen is unknown.

The V call is TRBV7-9, the J call TRBJ2-7; D gene unclear. Material: memory CD8+ T cells sorted from blood. Subset indicated: CD45RO+ cells pooled with CCR7-negative TemRA cells. This sequence was found in a young woman in good health. The CDR3 loop reads CASSPGWEQYF. CDR3 DNA: TGTGCCAGCAGCCCCGGTTGGGAGCAGTACTTC.